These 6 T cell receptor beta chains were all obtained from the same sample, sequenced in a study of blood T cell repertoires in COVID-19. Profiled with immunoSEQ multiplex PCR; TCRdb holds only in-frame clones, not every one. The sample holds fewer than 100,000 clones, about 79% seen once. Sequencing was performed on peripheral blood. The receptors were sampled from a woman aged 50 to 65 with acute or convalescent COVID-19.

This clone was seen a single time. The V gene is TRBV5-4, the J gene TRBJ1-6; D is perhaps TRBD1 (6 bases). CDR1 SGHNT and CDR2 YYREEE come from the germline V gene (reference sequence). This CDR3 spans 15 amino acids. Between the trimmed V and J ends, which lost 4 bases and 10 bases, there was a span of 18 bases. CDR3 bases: TGTGCCAGCAGCCTATTTGACAGGTCCCCATCACCCCTCCACTTT. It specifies CASSLFDRSPSPLHF.

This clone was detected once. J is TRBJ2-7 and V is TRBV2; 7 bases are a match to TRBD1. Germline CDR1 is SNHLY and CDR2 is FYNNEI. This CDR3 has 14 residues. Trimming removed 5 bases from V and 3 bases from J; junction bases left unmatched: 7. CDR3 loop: CASSTGTDFYEQYF. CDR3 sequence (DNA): TGTGCCAGCAGTACCGGGACAGATTTCTACGAGCAGTACTTC.

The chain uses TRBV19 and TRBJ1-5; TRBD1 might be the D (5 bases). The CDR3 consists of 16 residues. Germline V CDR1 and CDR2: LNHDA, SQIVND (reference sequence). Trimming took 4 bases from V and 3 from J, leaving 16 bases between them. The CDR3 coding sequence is TGTGCCAGTAGTAATGGCGGGAAAGGGGCCAATCAGCCCCAGCATTTT. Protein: CASSNGGKGANQPQHF.

The chain's CDR3 is CASSSQGTSGNTIYF. In DNA, the CDR3 is TGCGCCAGCAGCTCTCAGGGGACCTCTGGAAACACCATATATTTT. V is TRBV5-1 and J is TRBJ1-3, with D possibly TRBD1 on 6 matching bases. V lost 3 bases and J 0 bases, leaving 10 bases between the germline ends. CDR1 SGHRS and CDR2 YFSETQ come from the germline V gene. There are 15 residues in the CDR3.

The CDR3 loop reads CASSLQGGRHGYTF. CDR3 sequence (DNA): TGTGCCAGCAGCTTACAGGGGGGCAGGCATGGCTACACCTTC. This chain connects TRBV5-6 to TRBJ1-2; TRBD1 matches at 8 bases. Per the germline V gene, CDR1 is SGHDT and CDR2 is YYEEEE. This CDR3 has 14 amino acids. V shed 2 bases and J 6 bases; nucleotides not matched to a gene: 6.

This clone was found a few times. CDR3: CASSIALAFGAGNTIYF. The CDR3 region has the DNA TGTGCCAGTAGTATAGCCTTGGCCTTCGGAGCCGGAAACACCATATATTTT. This sequence joins TRBV19 and TRBJ1-3, with D unclear. Deletions cut 1 base from V and 4 bases from J, with 17 bases between. The CDR3 is made up of 17 amino acids. Germline CDR1 and CDR2: LNHDA and SQIVND (reference sequence).